This T cell receptor (beta chain) was obtained from a study of OX40 agonist ivuxolimab in advanced cancers. Study at large: Patient treatment consisted of intravenous ivuxolimab administration every 2 weeks at 0.01 to 10 mg/kg. Dose-escalation patients had hepatocellular carcinoma, melanoma, renal cell or head and neck cancer. Study-wide results and limits: At 0.1 to 3.0 mg/kg, clonal expansion of CD4+ and CD8+ blood T cells had occurred by week 6.

Of note for this clone: The antigen is undetermined.

Produced via immunoSEQ multiplex PCR; TCRdb's table is partial and in-frame only. The sample includes 50,000 or so clones, approximately 86% of them seen just once. The sampling schedule covered blood at baseline, cycle 4 day 1, and cycle 7 day 1. This CDR3 has 17 amino acids. The trim removed 5 bases at V and 7 bases at J, leaving 18 bases unmatched. The germline V gene encodes CDR1 SGHVS and CDR2 FQNEAQ. The chain combines TRBV7-8 with TRBJ1-1, with TRBD1 identical over 8 bases. The TCR was taken from an adult with an advanced solid tumor such as melanoma, head and neck, liver or kidney cancer. The sample consisted of CD4+ or CD8+ T cells sorted from blood, taken in a trial of the OX40 agonist ivuxolimab. The CDR3 coding sequence is TGTGCCAGCAGCATCCTCAGGGGGCAGCCACGAACCCATGAAGCTTTCTTT. Amino acid sequence: CASSILRGQPRTHEAFF.